The 29 T cell receptor beta chains below come from one sample, sequenced in a study of T cell changes during pregnancy in multiple sclerosis. Assay: immunoSEQ multiplex PCR; the TCRdb copy retains only in-frame clones and omits some. The sample includes tens of thousands of clones, roughly 90% of them seen just once. The sample consisted of CD4+ T cells from peripheral blood mononuclear cells, taken in the third trimester of pregnancy. These receptor sequences come from a female donor with multiple sclerosis, enrolled in a pregnancy study.

The chain links TRBV28 to TRBJ1-2; 7 bases match TRBD1. The CDR3 is 12 residues long. After removal of 8 bases from V and 1 base from J, the junction contained 1 base not matched to a gene. Per the germline V gene, CDR1 is MDHEN and CDR2 is SYDVKM. The CDR3 protein is CASRDSNYGYTF. For the CDR3, the DNA is TGTGCCAGCCGGGACAGTAACTATGGCTACACCTTC.

V is TRBV15 and J is TRBJ1-6; D ambiguous. The CDR3 contains 14 residues. Trimming left V 3 bases short and J 7 bases short, with 10 bases between. From germline, CDR1 is LNHNV and CDR2 YYDKDF (reference sequence). As DNA, the CDR3 is TGTGCCACCAGCAGGGGCCAGGCGAATTCACCCCTCCACTTT. Translated: CATSRGQANSPLHF.

The rearrangement joins TRBV6-1 to TRBJ2-1, with a tentative D call TRBD2 (5 bases). The CDR3 runs 14 residues. Germline V CDR1 and CDR2: MNHNS, SASEGT. V was clipped by 0 bases and J by 7 bases, with 10 bases between them. In nucleotides, the CDR3 is TGTGCCAGCAGTGAAGCGGGATCGGGGAATGAGCAGTTCTTC. Its translation is CASSEAGSGNEQFF.

The rearrangement links TRBV10-2 to TRBJ2-7; 9 bases line up with TRBD1. The CDR3 loop spans 19 amino acids. Trimming at V came to 5 bases and at J to 0 bases, leaving 17 bases not matched to a gene. Germline assignment: CDR1 WSHSY and CDR2 SAAADI. For the CDR3, the DNA is TGCGCCAGCAGTAAGGGTGGGACAGGGTATGAAGGGAGCTCCTACGAGCAGTACTTC. Residues: CASSKGGTGYEGSSYEQYF.

This chain links TRBV6-1 with TRBJ2-1, with D tentatively TRBD2 (5 bases). CDR3 length: 15 residues. The germline CDR1 and CDR2 sequences are MNHNS and SASEGT. Trimming shortened V by 2 bases and J by 7 bases, and 15 bases separated the two germline ends. The CDR3 protein is CASSESGIGPNEQFF. The CDR3 nucleotides are TGTGCCAGCAGTGAAAGCGGTATAGGACCGAATGAGCAGTTCTTC.

The J gene is TRBJ2-4, the V gene TRBV7-3; D ambiguous. CDR3 length equals 18 residues. Germline lookup yields CDR1 SGHTA and CDR2 FQGTGA. The ends were cut back, 0 bases at V and 4 bases at J, with 19 bases in the middle. The CDR3 sequence is CASSLTLENIARKNIQYF. The CDR3, as DNA: TGTGCCAGCAGCTTAACGCTAGAGAATATAGCCCGGAAAAACATTCAGTACTTC.

This sequence joins TRBV7-3 and TRBJ2-7, with TRBD1 matching 7 bases. The J segment lost 6 bases and the V segment lost 5 bases, leaving 7 bases of the junction unmatched. The germline CDR1 and CDR2 sequences are SGHTA and FQGTGA. This CDR3 region has 13 residues. CDR3: CASSTTGQGEQYF. As DNA, the CDR3 is TGTGCCAGCAGCACGACAGGGCAGGGCGAGCAGTACTTC.

Comment on this clone: This specimen includes other DNA sequences encoding the same CDR3. The rearrangement uses TRBV6-5 and TRBJ2-1; D is unclear. V was cut by 0 bases and J by 7 bases, with 7 bases left in between. Germline CDR1 is MNHEY and CDR2 is SVGAGI. The CDR3 is 13 residues long. CDR3 in DNA: TGTGCCAGCAGTTACTCGATGCGGAATGAGCAGTTCTTC. Protein sequence: CASSYSMRNEQFF.

The V call is TRBV18, the J call TRBJ2-7; the D gene is possibly TRBD2 (6 bases). From germline, CDR1 is KGHSH and CDR2 LQKENI. The V end lost 3 bases, the J end lost 5 bases, and 14 bases lay between the germline ends. This CDR3 has 14 residues. This CDR3 is CASSPQGRGDEQYF. CDR3 bases: TGTGCCAGCTCACCGCAAGGCCGCGGGGACGAGCAGTACTTC.

The J gene is TRBJ2-1, the V gene TRBV6-6, with D unclear. This CDR3 has 14 amino acids. V shed 2 bases and J shed 6 bases, with 11 bases lying between them. Germline values: CDR1 MNHNY, CDR2 SVGAGI (reference sequence). CDR3 loop: CASSYSERPNEQFF. The CDR3 DNA reads as TGTGCCAGCAGTTACAGCGAGAGGCCCAATGAGCAGTTCTTC.

This clone was picked up one time. The chain carries TRBV4-3 and TRBJ1-5, with D possibly being TRBD1 (5 bases). The CDR3 totals 14 residues. The V end lost 1 base, the J end lost 3 bases, and 7 bases lay between the germline ends. CDR1 and CDR2 from the germline V gene are LGHNA and YSLEER. The CDR3 loop is CASSQGTNNQPQHF. Written as DNA, the CDR3 is TGCGCCAGCAGCCAAGGGACAAACAATCAGCCCCAGCATTTT.

The chain uses TRBV20-1 and TRBJ2-3, with D hard to call. Deletions cut 6 bases from V and 5 bases from J, with 9 bases between. Per the germline V gene, CDR1 is DFQATT and CDR2 is SNEGSKA (reference sequence). The CDR3 has 11 residues. The CDR3 DNA follows: TGCAGTGCCCCCCGGGTAGATACGCAGTATTTT. This gives the protein CSAPRVDTQYF.

This chain links TRBV4-1 with TRBJ1-1; no definite D call. V lost 1 base and J 1 base, leaving 7 bases between the germline ends. Germline values: CDR1 MGHRA, CDR2 YSYEKL. This CDR3 comprises 14 residues. DNA of the CDR3: TGCGCCAGCAGCCAAGTTACCAGGAACACTGAAGCTTTCTTT. It translates to CASSQVTRNTEAFF.

Here the CDR3 reads CASSWDRGQSGELFF. The CDR3 nucleotides read TGTGCCAGCAGTTGGGACAGGGGGCAGAGCGGGGAGCTGTTTTTT. This chain links TRBV6-5 with TRBJ2-2, with 12 nucleotides matching TRBD1. Losses at the gene ends were 4 bases for V and 7 bases for J; bases not matched to a gene: 4. Germline lookup yields CDR1 MNHEY and CDR2 SVGAGI. CDR3 length: 15 residues.

The V call is TRBV7-6, the J call TRBJ2-1, with 9 bases identical to TRBD2. CDR1 and CDR2 from the germline V gene are SGHVS and FNYEAQ. Trimming removed 0 bases from V and 5 bases from J; junction bases left unmatched: 17. The CDR3 contains 20 residues. In DNA, the CDR3 is TGTGCCAGCAGCTTAGCCCCCTTAGGAGCGGGAGGCCGACAGGACAATGAGCAGTTCTTC. Its protein product is CASSLAPLGAGGRQDNEQFF.

The chain recombines TRBV2 with TRBJ2-7; the D gene is possibly TRBD1 (5 bases). Per the germline V gene, CDR1 is SNHLY and CDR2 is FYNNEI. V gave up 6 bases and J gave up 0 bases, with 15 bases separating them. This CDR3 comprises 15 residues. The CDR3 DNA follows: TGTGCCAGCAGAAAGGACACCCGCGGCTCCTACGAGCAGTACTTC. This codes for CASRKDTRGSYEQYF.

The CDR3 DNA reads as TGTGCCAGCAGACCGAGCGGGACAACTAATGAAAAACTGTTTTTT. This sequence encodes CASRPSGTTNEKLFF. This chain uses TRBV28 with TRBJ1-4, with D hard to call. The CDR3 totals 15 residues. V was cut by 6 bases and J by 0 bases, with 11 bases left in between. Per germline, CDR1 MDHEN and CDR2 SYDVKM.

This clone has a single count. V and J are TRBV27 and TRBJ1-2; 10 bases agree with TRBD1. The CDR3 runs to 17 residues. The V gene end was trimmed by 4 bases and the J gene end by 5 bases; junction bases not matched to a gene: 13. Per the germline V gene, CDR1 is MNHEY and CDR2 is SMNVEV (reference sequence). CDR3 bases: TGTGCCAGCAGTTCGCTCGGGACAGGGGCAACAAGATATGGCTACACCTTC. As protein: CASSSLGTGATRYGYTF.

The gene calls are TRBV11-3 and TRBJ1-1; D is unresolved. Trimming removed 2 bases from V and 3 bases from J, with 7 bases in between. Germline CDR1 is SGHNT and CDR2 is YENEEA. The CDR3 runs to 13 residues. The CDR3 reads CASSLRPDTEAFF. The DNA for the CDR3 is TGTGCCAGCAGCTTACGTCCGGACACTGAAGCTTTCTTT. Looking up the rest from reference TRBV11-3 and TRBJ1-1 gives the full variable domain: EAGVVQSPRYKIIEKKQPVAFWCNPISGHNTLYWYLQNLGQGPELLIRYENEEAVDDSQLPKDRFSAERLKGVDSTLKIQPAELGDSAVYLCASSLRPDTEAFFGQGTRLTVV.

This chain uses TRBV6-1 with TRBJ2-7; 15 bases align to TRBD2. From germline, CDR1 is MNHNS and CDR2 SASEGT. The CDR3 spans 15 residues. The V gene end was trimmed by 6 bases and the J gene end by 7 bases; junction bases not matched to a gene: 7. The CDR3 region has the DNA TGTGCCAGCAGCGGACTAGCGGGAGGGCCGGGGGAGCAGTACTTC. It encodes CASSGLAGGPGEQYF.

This sequence joins TRBV5-6 and TRBJ2-1, with 9 bases lining up with TRBD2. V dropped 4 bases and J dropped 6; count of bases not matched to a gene: 5. Germline V gene data show CDR1 as SGHDT and CDR2 as YYEEEE. The CDR3 is made up of 14 amino acids. The CDR3 sequence: CASSVPTSGNEQFF. CDR3 DNA sequence: TGTGCCAGCAGCGTCCCGACTAGCGGCAATGAGCAGTTCTTC.

The V and J genes are TRBV6-5 and TRBJ1-1; 9 bases fit TRBD1. The V gene's germline CDR1 is MNHEY and CDR2 SVGAGI. Losses at the gene ends were 7 bases for V and 6 bases for J; bases not matched to a gene: 6. This CDR3 region has 13 residues. In DNA form, the CDR3 reads TGTGCCAGCACCCGGACAGGGGACGCTGAAGCTTTCTTT. It is translated as CASTRTGDAEAFF.

This clone was detected only once. The chain uses TRBV5-1 and TRBJ2-7; 8 positions match TRBD2. CDR3 length: 16 amino acids. The V gene end was trimmed by 4 bases and the J gene end by 6 bases; junction bases not matched to a gene: 15. Germline CDR1 reads SGHRS; CDR2 reads YFSETQ. The CDR3 spells CASSRRTGGDGSEQYF. CDR3 sequence (DNA): TGCGCCAGCAGCCGCCGTACGGGGGGGGACGGGAGCGAGCAGTACTTC. Using reference TRBV5-1 and TRBJ2-7 for the parts outside the CDR3, the full variable domain is KAGVTQTPRYLIKTRGQQVTLSCSPISGHRSVSWYQQTPGQGLQFLFEYFSETQRNKGNFPGRFSGRQFSNSRSEMNVSTLELGDSALYLCASSRRTGGDGSEQYFGPGTRLTVT.

V usage is TRBV7-3 and J usage is TRBJ2-1; TRBD2 is a possible D gene (6 bases). The V end was cut by 1 base, the J end by 6 bases, with 10 bases between. The CDR3 sequence is 14 residues long. Germline CDR1 and CDR2: SGHTA and FQGTGA. Here the CDR3 DNA reads TGTGCCAGCAGCTTAAGCGGGGCCTCCAATGAGCAGTTCTTC. Amino acids: CASSLSGASNEQFF.

The chain uses TRBV19 and TRBJ2-1, with D possibly TRBD2 on 6 matching bases. Germline values: CDR1 LNHDA, CDR2 SQIVND (reference sequence). The CDR3 loop spans 15 amino acids. Trimming left V 3 bases short and J 7 bases short, with 16 bases between. CDR3 in amino acids: CASSIRGRRGNEQFF. CDR3 nucleotides: TGTGCCAGTAGTATCCGAGGGAGGAGAGGGAATGAGCAGTTCTTC.

The chain uses TRBV29-1 and TRBJ2-5; the match to TRBD1 covers 11 bases. V shed 7 bases, J shed 5 bases, and the junction held 9 bases outside the gene matches. Germline V lookup: CDR1 SQVTM, CDR2 ANQGSEA. The CDR3 runs to 14 residues. CDR3 DNA sequence: TGCAGCGCGGCGGGACAGGGGGTGATGGAGACCCAGTACTTC. It translates to CSAAGQGVMETQYF.

The chain carries TRBV7-9 and TRBJ2-3; TRBD2 aligns across 12 bases. The germline gives CDR1 SEHNR, CDR2 FQNEAQ (reference sequence). V shed 5 bases, J shed 4 bases, and the junction held 13 bases outside the gene matches. This CDR3 is built from 18 residues. In DNA, the CDR3 is TGTGCCAGCAGCCGATACCTGACTAGCGGGAGTACGTCAGATACGCAGTATTTT. Protein: CASSRYLTSGSTSDTQYF.

The chain couples TRBV19 to TRBJ1-1; D may be TRBD1 (6 bases). This CDR3 comprises 13 residues. Deletions cut 8 bases from V and 1 base from J, with 11 bases between. Germline V gives CDR1 LNHDA, CDR2 SQIVND (reference sequence). CDR3 sequence (DNA): TGTGCCAGTTCCAGGGGTCGGAACACTGAAGCTTTCTTT. Its translation: CASSRGRNTEAFF.

V gene TRBV11-3 combines with J gene TRBJ1-1; no clear D. This CDR3 spans 14 amino acids. Germline lookup yields CDR1 SGHNT and CDR2 YENEEA. Trimming pared 3 bases from V and 2 bases from J, leaving 10 bases between. The CDR3 loop is CASSFVGRNTEAFF. CDR3 sequence (DNA): TGTGCCAGCAGCTTCGTGGGCCGAAACACTGAAGCTTTCTTT.